This T cell receptor (beta chain) is drawn from a study of T cells in Graves' hyperthyroidism and ophthalmopathy. Amplification targeted TCR beta CDR3 regions from RNA transcripts. The HTBI set primed first-round TCR CDR3 RT-PCR. MiXCR was run by TCRdb on the multiplex PCR reads, yielding one entry per CDR3 protein. This sample has around 600,000 distinct CDR3 sequences; 14% occur once, and the top ten carry 7.1%. Germline V CDR1 and CDR2: SGHVS, FQNEAQ. V was pared by 4 bases and J by 4 bases, with 18 bases between. The CDR3 extends over 16 amino acids. This clonotype was counted at least ten times. The J gene is TRBJ2-3, the V gene TRBV7-8; D is perhaps TRBD1 or TRBD2 (6 bases each). The clonotype was recovered from a woman under 30 with Graves' ophthalmopathy. The sequenced sample consisted of blood. CDR3 nucleotides: TGTGCCAGCAGCTCCGACATATGGAGGGGGGCAGATACGCAGTATTTT. Protein product: CASSSDIWRGADTQYF.